The entry that follows covers one T cell receptor beta chain sequence. It lacks a known antigen. No much larger clone is present one base from it, and per-base qualities are unavailable. V lost 3 bases and J lost 11 bases, and the count of bases not matched to a germline gene is 10. For CDR1 and CDR2, the germline V gene (reference sequence) lists DFQATT and SNEGSKA. Inclusive of the bounding cysteine and phenylalanine, the CDR3 is 14 residues long. The entry retains the CDR3 DNA only, 42 bases that are in frame from base 1. Collaborating institutions collected whole blood in K2EDTA tubes following their own protocols. For TCRbeta analysis, collaborators shipped samples in one of three forms: frozen whole blood, isolated PBMCs, or DNA extracted from either of those sample types. This sample is drawn from a study of blood T cell repertoires in COVID-19 (dated by TCRdb to 2020 to 2022). Looking at the study overall: Samples from collaborators originated in the United States, Italy and Spain and spanned both the acute and convalescent phases of COVID-19. The sample metadata nearly always contained a de-identified subject ID, COVID-19 status, age in years and sex. The material from the prospective study consisted of cDNA or gDNA derived from T cells, B-cell-depleted T cells, or PBMCs. The repertoires were released in a freely available public database intended as a resource for research on the immune response to SARS-CoV-2. The samples were drawn from the first 160 participants of the ongoing ImmuneRACE study and from over 950 subjects provided by 6 global collaborators. Where available, HLA class I and class II types were obtained from metadata supplied by the sample provider rather than from assay-based typing. Subjects who had been exposed to COVID-19, were actively infected with it, or had recovered from it provided the deeply sampled blood TCRbeta repertoires that made up the dataset. The paper as a whole reports these results and caveats: Clinical and demographic metadata were provided uncurated, with the amount varying by source and participant.

TCRbeta CDR3 regions were amplified from genomic DNA by means of the immunoSEQ Assay, a bias-controlled multiplex PCR. The authors' analysis ran thus. The number of nucleated cells in each sample was estimated by amplification of reference gene primers within the assay. To quantify the absolute abundance of each unique TCRbeta CDR3 rearrangement, sequence reads were collapsed and filtered. For each sample, productive Simpson clonality was calculated by taking the square root of Simpson's diversity index across productive rearrangements. TCRdb took over this immuneACCESS table, retaining in-frame rearrangements with V and J assigned. Such tables are incomplete; in checked studies, under half of the missing clones stem from an unresolved V gene, and the remainder is unexplained. V and J calls plus clone size are reproduced from that table; the DNA served to infer D and trimming. The table for this sample lists 60,000 or so clones; 90% of them were counted only once. Clones ranked in the top ten supply about 13% of the sample.

The rearranged segments are TRBV20-1 and TRBJ1-6; 7 central nucleotides agree with TRBD1. This clonotype originated in a man in his sixties with active COVID-19. Source material: peripheral blood. The CDR3: CSASDQGGVTPLHF. The nucleotides read TGCAGTGCTAGTGACCAGGGGGGCGTAACACCCCTCCACTTT.